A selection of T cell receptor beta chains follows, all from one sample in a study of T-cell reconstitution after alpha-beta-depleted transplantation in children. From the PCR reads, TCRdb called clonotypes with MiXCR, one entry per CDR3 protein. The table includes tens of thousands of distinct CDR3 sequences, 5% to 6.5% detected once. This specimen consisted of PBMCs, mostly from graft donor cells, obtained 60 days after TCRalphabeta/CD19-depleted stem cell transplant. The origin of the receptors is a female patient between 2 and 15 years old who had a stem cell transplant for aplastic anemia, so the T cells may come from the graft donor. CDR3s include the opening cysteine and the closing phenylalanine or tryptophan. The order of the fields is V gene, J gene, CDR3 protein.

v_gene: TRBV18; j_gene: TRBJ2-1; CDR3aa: CASSNRGYNGNEQFF
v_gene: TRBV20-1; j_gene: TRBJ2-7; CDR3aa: CSASPARGGDVNEQYF
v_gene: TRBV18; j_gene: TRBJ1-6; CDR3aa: CASSRRAEDNSPLHF
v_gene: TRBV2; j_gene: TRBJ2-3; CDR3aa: CASALLVGLDTQYF
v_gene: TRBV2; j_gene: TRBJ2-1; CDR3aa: CASSELAYNEQFF
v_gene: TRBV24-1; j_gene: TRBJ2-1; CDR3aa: CATSDSWESVNEQFF
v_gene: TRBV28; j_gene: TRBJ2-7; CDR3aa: CASSFRGRDYEQYF
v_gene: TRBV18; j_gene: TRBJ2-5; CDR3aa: CASSPPGLETQYF
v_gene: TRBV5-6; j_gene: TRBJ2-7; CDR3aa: CASSFGYYEQYF
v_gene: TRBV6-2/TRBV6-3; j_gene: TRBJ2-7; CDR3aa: CASGDSRVEQYF
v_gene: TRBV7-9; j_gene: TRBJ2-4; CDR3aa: CASSSLLAGVMPVDIQYF
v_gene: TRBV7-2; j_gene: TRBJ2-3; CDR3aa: CASGASPSDTQYF
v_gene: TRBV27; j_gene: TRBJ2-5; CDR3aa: CASSGKGTGQETQYF
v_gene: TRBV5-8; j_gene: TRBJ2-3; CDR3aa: CASSLAVLAGGRGADTQYF
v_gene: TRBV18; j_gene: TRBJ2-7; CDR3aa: CASSPTGPHYEQYF
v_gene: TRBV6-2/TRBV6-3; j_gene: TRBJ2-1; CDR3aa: CASGWGLADYNEQFF
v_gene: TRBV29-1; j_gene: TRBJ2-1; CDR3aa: CSVQTGWGVNEQFF
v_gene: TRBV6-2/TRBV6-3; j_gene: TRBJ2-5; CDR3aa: CASSSASGRWGETQYF
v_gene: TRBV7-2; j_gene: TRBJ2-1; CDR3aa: CAGSRTGPYNEQFF
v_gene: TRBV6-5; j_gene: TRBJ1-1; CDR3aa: CASNIQGNTEAFF
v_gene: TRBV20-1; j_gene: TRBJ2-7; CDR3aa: CSAGGLAGAGSDEQYF
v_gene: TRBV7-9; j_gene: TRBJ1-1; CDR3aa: CASTGAGSVEAFF
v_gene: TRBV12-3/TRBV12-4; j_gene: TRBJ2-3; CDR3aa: CASSLLAGGDTQYF
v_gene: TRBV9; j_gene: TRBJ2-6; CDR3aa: CASSVEGSGANVLTF
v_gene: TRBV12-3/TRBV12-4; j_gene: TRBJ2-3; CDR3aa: CASSLALASGGGADTQYF
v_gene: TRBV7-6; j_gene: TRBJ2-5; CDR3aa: CASSFDQETQYF
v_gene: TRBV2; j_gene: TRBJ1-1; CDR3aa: CASTLRQGRNTEAFF
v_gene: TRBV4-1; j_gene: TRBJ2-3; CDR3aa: CASSQDPRVDTQYF
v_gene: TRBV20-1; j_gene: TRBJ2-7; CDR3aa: CSATSGGYEQYF
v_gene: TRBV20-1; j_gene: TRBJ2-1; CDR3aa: CSAKRSTAYNEQFF
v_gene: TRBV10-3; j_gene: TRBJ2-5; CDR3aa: CAIRAGQGQETQYF
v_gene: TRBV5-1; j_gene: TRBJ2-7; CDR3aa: CASSQGQGSYEQYF
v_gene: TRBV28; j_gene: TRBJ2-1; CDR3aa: CASSSRTSSYNEQFF
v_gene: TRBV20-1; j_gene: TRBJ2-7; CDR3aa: CSAETFSYEQYF
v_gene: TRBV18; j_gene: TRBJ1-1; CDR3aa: CASSRRQENTEAFF
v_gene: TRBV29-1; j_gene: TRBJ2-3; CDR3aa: CSVGAAVSTDTQYF
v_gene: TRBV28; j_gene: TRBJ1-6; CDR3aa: CASGQGNANSPLHF
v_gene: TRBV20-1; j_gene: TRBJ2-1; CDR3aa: CSASRTSGMYNEQFF
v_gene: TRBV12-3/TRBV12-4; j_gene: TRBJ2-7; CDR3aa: CASREDWAYEQYF